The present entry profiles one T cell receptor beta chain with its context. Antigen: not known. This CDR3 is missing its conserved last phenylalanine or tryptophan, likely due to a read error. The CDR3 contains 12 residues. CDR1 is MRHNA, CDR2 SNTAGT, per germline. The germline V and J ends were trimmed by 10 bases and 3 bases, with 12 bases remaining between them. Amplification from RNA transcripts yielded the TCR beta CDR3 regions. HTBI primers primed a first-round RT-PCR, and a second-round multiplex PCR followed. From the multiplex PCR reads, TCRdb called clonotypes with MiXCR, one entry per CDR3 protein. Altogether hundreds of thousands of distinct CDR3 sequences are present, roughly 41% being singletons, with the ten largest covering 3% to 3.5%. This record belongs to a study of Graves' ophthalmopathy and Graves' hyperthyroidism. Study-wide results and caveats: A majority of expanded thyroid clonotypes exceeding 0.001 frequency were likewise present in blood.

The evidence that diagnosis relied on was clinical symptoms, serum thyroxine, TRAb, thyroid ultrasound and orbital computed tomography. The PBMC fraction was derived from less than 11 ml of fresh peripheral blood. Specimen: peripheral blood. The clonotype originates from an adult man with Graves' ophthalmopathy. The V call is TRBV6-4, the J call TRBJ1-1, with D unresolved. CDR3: CATLVRDTEAFS. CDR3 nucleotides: TGTGCCACCCTCGTGCGGGACACTGAAGCTTTCTCT.